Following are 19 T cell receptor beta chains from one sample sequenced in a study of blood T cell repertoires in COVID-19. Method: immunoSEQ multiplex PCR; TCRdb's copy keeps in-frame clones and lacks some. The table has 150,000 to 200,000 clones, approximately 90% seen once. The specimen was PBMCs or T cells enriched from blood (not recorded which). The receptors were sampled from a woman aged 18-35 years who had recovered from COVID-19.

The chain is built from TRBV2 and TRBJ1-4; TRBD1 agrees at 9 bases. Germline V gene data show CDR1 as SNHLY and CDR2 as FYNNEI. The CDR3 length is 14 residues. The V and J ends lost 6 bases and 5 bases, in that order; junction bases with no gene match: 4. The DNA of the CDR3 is TGTGCCAGCAGCCCCGGGACAGGGAATGAAAAACTGTTTTTT. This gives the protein CASSPGTGNEKLFF.

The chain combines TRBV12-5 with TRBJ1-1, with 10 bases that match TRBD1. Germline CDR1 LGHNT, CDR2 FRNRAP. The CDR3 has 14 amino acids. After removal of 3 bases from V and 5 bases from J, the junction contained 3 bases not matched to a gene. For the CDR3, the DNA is TGTGCTAGTGGTTTCGGGACAGGGGTTACTGAAGCTTTCTTT. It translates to CASGFGTGVTEAFF.

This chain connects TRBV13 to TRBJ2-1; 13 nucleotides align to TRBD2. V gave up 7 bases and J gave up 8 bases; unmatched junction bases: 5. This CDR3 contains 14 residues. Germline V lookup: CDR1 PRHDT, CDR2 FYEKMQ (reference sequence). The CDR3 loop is CASKLAGGPDEQFF. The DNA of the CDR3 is TGTGCCAGCAAACTAGCGGGAGGGCCTGATGAGCAGTTCTTC.

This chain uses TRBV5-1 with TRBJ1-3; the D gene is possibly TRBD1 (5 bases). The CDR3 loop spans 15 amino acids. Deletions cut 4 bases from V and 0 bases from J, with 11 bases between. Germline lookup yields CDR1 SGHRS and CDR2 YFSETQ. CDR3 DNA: TGCGCCAGCAGCATCGCAGGGTCCTCTGGAAACACCATATATTTT. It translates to CASSIAGSSGNTIYF.

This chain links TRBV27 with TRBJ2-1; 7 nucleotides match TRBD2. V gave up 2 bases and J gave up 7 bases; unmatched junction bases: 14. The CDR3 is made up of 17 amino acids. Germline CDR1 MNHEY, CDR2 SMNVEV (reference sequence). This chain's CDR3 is CASSLRGVPGGFNEQFF. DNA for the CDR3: TGTGCCAGCAGTTTACGGGGTGTTCCGGGGGGATTTAATGAGCAGTTCTTC.

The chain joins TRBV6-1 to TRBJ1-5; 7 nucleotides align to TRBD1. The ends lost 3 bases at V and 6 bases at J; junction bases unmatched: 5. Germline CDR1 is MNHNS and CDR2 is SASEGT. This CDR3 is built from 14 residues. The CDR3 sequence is CASSDTGVIQPQHF. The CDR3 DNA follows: TGTGCCAGCAGTGACACAGGGGTAATTCAGCCCCAGCATTTT.

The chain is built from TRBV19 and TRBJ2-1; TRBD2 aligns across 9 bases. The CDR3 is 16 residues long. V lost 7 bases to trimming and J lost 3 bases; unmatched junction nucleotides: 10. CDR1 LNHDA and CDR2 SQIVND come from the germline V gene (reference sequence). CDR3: CASTPRLAAIYNEQFF. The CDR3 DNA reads TGTGCCAGTACCCCCAGACTAGCGGCGATCTACAATGAGCAGTTCTTC.

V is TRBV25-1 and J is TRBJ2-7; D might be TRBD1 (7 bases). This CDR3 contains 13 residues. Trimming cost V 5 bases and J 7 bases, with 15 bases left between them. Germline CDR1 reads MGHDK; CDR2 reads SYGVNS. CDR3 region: CASSQGGKREQYF. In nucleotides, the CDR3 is TGTGCCAGCAGTCAGGGGGGCAAACGGGAGCAGTACTTC.

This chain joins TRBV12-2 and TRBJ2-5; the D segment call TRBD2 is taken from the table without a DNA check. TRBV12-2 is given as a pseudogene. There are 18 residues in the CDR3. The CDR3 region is CASRLKVGLAGAGETQYF. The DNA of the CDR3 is TGTGCAAGTCGCTTAAAAGTAGGACTAGCGGGAGCGGGAGAGACCCAGTACTTC.

The DNA of the CDR3 is TGTGCCAGTAGTATACCGGCGGGCCTCTCCTACAATGAGCAGTTCTTC. This translates into CASSIPAGLSYNEQFF. V and J are TRBV19 and TRBJ2-1; TRBD2 is a possible D gene (5 bases). The CDR3 extends over 16 amino acids. CDR1 is LNHDA, CDR2 SQIVND, per germline (reference sequence). The V and J ends lost 2 bases and 0 bases respectively, with 11 bases between them. Drawing the rest from reference TRBV19 and TRBJ2-1, the complete variable domain is DGGITQSPKYLFRKEGQNVTLSCEQNLNHDAMYWYRQDPGQGLRLIYYSQIVNDFQKGDIAEGYSVSREKKESFPLTVTSAQKNPTAFYLCASSIPAGLSYNEQFFGPGTRLTVL.

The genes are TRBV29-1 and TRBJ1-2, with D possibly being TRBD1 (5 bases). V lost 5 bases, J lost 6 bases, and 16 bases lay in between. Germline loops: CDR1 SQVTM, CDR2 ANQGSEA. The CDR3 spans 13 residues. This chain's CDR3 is CSVNLRRGDGYTF. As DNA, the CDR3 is TGCAGCGTTAACCTACGAAGGGGCGATGGCTACACCTTC.

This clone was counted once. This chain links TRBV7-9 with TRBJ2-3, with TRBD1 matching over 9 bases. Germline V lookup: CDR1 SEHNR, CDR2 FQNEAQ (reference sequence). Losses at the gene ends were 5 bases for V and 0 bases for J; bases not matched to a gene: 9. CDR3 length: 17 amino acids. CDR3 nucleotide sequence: TGTGCCAGCAGCAAGGACAGGGGCGGGGGCAGCACAGATACGCAGTATTTT. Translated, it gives CASSKDRGGGSTDTQYF.

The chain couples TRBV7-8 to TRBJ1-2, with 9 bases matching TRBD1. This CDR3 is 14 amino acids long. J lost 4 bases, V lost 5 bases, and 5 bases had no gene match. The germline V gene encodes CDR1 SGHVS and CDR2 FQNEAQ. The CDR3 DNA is TGTGCCAGCAGCCAGGACAGGGGAGTCTATGGCTACACCTTC. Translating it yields CASSQDRGVYGYTF.

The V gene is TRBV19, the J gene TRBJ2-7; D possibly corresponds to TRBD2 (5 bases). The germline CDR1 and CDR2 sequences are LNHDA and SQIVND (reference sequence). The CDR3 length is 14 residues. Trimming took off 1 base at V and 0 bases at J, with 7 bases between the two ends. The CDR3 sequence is CASSIVGSSYEQYF. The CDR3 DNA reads TGTGCCAGTAGTATAGTGGGGAGCTCCTACGAGCAGTACTTC.

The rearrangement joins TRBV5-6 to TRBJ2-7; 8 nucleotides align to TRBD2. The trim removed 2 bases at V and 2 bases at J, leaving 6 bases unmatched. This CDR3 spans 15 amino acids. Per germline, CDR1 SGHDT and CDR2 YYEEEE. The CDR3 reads CASSFNSGVPYEQYF. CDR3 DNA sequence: TGTGCCAGCAGCTTTAATAGCGGGGTTCCCTACGAGCAGTACTTC.

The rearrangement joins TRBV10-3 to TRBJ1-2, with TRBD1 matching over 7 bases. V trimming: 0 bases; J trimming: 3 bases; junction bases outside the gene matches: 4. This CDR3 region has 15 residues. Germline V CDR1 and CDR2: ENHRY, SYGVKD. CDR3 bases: TGTGCCATCAGTGAGTCGGAGGGGGCAGACTATGGCTACACCTTC. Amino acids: CAISESEGADYGYTF.

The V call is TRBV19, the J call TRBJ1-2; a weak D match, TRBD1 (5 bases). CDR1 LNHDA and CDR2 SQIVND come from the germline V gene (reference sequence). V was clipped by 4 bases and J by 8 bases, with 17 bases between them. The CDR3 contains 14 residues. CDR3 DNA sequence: TGTGCCAGTAGTACAGGACAAGAATCGAGGGGCTACACCTTC. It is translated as CASSTGQESRGYTF.

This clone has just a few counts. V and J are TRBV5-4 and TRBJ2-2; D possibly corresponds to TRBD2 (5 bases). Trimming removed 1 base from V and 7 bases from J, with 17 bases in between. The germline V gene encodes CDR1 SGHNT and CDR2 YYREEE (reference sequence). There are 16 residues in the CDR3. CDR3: CASSLRAAVGYGELFF. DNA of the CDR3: TGTGCCAGCAGCTTGCGAGCGGCAGTTGGGTACGGGGAGCTGTTTTTT. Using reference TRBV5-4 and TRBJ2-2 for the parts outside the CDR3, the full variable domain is ETGVTQSPTHLIKTRGQQVTLRCSSQSGHNTVSWYQQALGQGPQFIFQYYREEENGRGNFPPRFSGLQFPNYSSELNVNALELDDSALYLCASSLRAAVGYGELFFGEGSRLTVL.

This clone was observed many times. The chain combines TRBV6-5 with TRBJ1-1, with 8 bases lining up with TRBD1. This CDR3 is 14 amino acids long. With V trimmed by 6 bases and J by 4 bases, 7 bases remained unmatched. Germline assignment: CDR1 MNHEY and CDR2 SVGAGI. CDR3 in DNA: TGTGCCAGCAGCCCAGGGGGCGACGGCACTGAAGCTTTCTTT. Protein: CASSPGGDGTEAFF.